This entry lists 2 T cell receptor beta chains sequenced from one sample in a study of CD8+ T cells in alopecia areata. TCR sequencing used cDNA made by reverse transcription of extracted RNA. Here immunoSEQ multiplex PCR was the method, and the copy in TCRdb shows in-frame clones only, minus some. The data hold approximately 99,000 clones, with around 59% observed a single time. Material: CD8+ T cells sorted from blood. The receptor source for this set is a human donor in good health.

Note on this clone: This same CDR3 is encoded by further DNA sequences in the sample. The V call is TRBV30, the J call TRBJ2-7, with 11 bases matching TRBD1. Germline V CDR1 and CDR2: GTSNPN, SVGIG (reference sequence). The CDR3 runs to 14 residues. Trimming at V came to 1 base and at J to 6 bases, leaving 5 bases not matched to a gene. The CDR3 region is CAWSAGQGASEQYF. The DNA of the CDR3 is TGTGCCTGGAGTGCCGGACAGGGGGCGAGCGAGCAGTACTTC.

The V call is TRBV29-1, the J call TRBJ2-3, with D perhaps TRBD1 or TRBD2 (6 bases each). Per germline, CDR1 SQVTM and CDR2 ANQGSEA. The CDR3 contains 14 residues. Trimming took off 3 bases at V and 9 bases at J, with 19 bases between the two ends. CDR3 nucleotides: TGCAGCGTTGAGACTTGGATTAGGGGGGAAACGCAGTATTTT. Encoded protein: CSVETWIRGETQYF.